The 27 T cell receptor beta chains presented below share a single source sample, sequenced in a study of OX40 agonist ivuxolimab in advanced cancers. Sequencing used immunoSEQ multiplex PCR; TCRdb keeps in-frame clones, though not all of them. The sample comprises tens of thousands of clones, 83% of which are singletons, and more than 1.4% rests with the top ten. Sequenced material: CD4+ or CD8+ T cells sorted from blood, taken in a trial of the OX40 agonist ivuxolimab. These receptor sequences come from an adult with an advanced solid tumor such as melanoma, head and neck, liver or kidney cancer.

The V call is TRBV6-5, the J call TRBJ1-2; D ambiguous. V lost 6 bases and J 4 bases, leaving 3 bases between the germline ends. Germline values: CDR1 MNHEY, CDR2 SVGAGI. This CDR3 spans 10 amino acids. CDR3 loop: CASRTYGYTF. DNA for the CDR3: TGTGCCAGCAGAACCTATGGCTACACCTTC.

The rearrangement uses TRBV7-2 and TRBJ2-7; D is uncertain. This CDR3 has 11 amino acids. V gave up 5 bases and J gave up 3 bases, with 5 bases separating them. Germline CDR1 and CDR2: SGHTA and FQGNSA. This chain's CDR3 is CASSVSYEQYF. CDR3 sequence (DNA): TGTGCCAGCAGCGTAAGCTACGAGCAGTACTTC.

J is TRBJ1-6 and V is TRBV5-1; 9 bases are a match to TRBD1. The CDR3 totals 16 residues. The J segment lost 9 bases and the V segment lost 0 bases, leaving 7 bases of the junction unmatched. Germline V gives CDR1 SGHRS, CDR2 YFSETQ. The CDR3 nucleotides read TGCGCCAGCAGCTTGGACCGGGACAGGGTTTCTTCACCCCTCCACTTT. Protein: CASSLDRDRVSSPLHF.

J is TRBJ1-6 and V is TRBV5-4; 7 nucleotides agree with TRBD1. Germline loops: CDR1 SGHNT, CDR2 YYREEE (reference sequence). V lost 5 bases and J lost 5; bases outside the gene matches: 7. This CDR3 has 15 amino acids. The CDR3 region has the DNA TGTGCCAGCAGACCCCAGACAGGGAATAATTCACCCCTCCACTTT. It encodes CASRPQTGNNSPLHF. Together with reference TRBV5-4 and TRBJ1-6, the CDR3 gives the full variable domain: ETGVTQSPTHLIKTRGQQVTLRCSSQSGHNTVSWYQQALGQGPQFIFQYYREEENGRGNFPPRFSGLQFPNYSSELNVNALELDDSALYLCASRPQTGNNSPLHFGNGTRLTVT.

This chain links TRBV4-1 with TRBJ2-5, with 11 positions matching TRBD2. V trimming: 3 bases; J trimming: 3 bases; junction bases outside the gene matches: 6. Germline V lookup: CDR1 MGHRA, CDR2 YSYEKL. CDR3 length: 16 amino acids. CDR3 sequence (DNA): TGCGCCAGCAGCCAGCTGGGACTAGCGGTTAAAGAGACCCAGTACTTC. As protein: CASSQLGLAVKETQYF.

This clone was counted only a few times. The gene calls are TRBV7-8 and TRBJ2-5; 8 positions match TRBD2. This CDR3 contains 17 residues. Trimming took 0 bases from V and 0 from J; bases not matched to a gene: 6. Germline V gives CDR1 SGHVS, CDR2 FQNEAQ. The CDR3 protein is CASSLAYSGANQETQYF. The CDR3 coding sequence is TGTGCCAGCAGCTTAGCGTATAGCGGGGCCAACCAAGAGACCCAGTACTTC.

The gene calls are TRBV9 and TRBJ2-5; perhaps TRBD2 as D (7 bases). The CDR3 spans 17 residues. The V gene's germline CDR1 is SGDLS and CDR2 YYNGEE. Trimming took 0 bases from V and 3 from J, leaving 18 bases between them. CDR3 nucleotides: TGTGCCAGCAGCGTAGGTTGGGGGCTAGCGGCAAAAGAGACCCAGTACTTC. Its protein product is CASSVGWGLAAKETQYF. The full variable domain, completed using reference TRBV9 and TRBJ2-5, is DSGVTQTPKHLITATGQRVTLRCSPRSGDLSVYWYQQSLDQGLQFLIQYYNGEERAKGNILERFSAQQFPDLHSELNLSSLELGDSALYFCASSVGWGLAAKETQYFGPGTRLLVL.

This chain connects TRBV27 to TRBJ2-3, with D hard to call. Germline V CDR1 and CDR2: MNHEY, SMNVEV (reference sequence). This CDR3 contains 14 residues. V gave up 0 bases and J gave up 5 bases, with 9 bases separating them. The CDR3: CASSLSRSVDTQYF. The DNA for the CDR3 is TGTGCCAGCAGTTTATCTCGTAGTGTAGATACGCAGTATTTT.

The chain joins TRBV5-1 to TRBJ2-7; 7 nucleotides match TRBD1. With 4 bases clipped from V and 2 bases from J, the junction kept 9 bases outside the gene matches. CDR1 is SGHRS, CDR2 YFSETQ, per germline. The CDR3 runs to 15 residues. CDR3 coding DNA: TGCGCCAGCAGCCAGGATGGGACAGCCGCCTACGAGCAGTACTTC. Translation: CASSQDGTAAYEQYF.

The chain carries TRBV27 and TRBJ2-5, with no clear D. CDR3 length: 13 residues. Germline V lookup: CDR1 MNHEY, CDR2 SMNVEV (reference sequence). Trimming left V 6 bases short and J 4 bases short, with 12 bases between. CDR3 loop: CASRGRAGETQYF. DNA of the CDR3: TGTGCCAGCAGGGGCCGGGCAGGAGAGACCCAGTACTTC.

The CDR3 loop is CAWRREGTENIQYF. In DNA, the CDR3 is TGTGCCTGGAGGAGGGAGGGGACGGAAAACATTCAGTACTTC. The chain joins TRBV30 to TRBJ2-4; 7 nucleotides align to TRBD2. This CDR3 is 14 amino acids long. Germline V gene sequence: CDR1 GTSNPN, CDR2 SVGIG (reference sequence). V was clipped by 3 bases and J by 5 bases; unmatched bases: 7.

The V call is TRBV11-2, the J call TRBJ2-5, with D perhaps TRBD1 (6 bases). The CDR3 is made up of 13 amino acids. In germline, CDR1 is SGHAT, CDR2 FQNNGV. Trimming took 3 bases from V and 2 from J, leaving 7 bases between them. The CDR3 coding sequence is TGTGCCAGCAGCTTTGGACAGCAAGAGACCCAGTACTTC. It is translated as CASSFGQQETQYF.

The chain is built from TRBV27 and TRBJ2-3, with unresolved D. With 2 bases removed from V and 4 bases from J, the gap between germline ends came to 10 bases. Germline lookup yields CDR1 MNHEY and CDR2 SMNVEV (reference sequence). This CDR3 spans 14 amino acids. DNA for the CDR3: TGTGCCAGCAGTTTAAGCCGGAGCGCAGATACGCAGTATTTT. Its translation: CASSLSRSADTQYF.

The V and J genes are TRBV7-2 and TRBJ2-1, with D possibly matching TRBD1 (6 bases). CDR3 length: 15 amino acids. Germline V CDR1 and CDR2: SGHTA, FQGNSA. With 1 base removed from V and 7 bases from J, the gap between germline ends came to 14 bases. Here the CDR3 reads CASSLGPHRANEQFF. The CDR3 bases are TGTGCCAGCAGCTTAGGTCCCCACAGGGCGAATGAGCAGTTCTTC.

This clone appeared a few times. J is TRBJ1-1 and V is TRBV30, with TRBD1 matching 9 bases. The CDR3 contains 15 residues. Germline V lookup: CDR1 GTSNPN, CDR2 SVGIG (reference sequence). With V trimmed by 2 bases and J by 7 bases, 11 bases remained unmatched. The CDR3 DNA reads TGTGCCTGGAGTAGAGACAGGGGGTATGGGGGTGAAGCTTTCTTT. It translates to CAWSRDRGYGGEAFF.

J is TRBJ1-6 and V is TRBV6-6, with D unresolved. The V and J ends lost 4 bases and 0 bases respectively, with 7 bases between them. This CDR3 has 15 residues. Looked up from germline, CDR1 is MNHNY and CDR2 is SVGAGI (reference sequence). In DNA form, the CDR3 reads TGTGCCAGCAGTTCCTTAAGCTCCTATAATTCACCCCTCCACTTT. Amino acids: CASSSLSSYNSPLHF.

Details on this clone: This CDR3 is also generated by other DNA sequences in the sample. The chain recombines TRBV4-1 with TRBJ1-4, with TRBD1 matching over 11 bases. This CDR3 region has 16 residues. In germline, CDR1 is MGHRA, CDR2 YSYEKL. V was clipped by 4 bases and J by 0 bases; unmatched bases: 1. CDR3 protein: CASSPGQGATNEKLFF. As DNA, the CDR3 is TGCGCCAGCAGCCCGGGACAGGGGGCAACTAATGAAAAACTGTTTTTT.

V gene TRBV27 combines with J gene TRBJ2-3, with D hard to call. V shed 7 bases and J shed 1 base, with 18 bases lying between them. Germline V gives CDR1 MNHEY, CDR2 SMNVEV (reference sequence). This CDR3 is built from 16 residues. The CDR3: CASTTTPRRGTDTQYF. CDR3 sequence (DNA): TGTGCCAGCACCACAACCCCCAGGCGCGGCACAGATACGCAGTATTTT.

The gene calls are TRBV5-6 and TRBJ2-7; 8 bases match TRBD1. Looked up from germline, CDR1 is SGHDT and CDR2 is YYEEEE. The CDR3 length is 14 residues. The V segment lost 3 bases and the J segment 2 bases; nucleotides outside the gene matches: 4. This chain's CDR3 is CASSSWTGTYEQYF. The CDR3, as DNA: TGTGCCAGCAGCTCCTGGACAGGGACCTACGAGCAGTACTTC.

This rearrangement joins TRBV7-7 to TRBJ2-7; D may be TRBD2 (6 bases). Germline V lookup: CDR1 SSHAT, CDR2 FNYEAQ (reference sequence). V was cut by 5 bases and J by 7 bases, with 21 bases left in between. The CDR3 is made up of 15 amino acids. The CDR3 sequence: CASSPQGGGAGEQYF. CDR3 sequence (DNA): TGTGCCAGCAGCCCCCAAGGTGGTGGGGCGGGAGAGCAGTACTTC.

For the CDR3, the DNA is TGTGCCAGCAGCGACACCAACTATGGCTACACCTTC. Its translation: CASSDTNYGYTF. The chain joins TRBV9 to TRBJ1-2; D ambiguous. Trimming stripped 3 bases from V and 2 bases from J, with 5 bases between. The CDR3 length is 12 residues. Per the germline V gene, CDR1 is SGDLS and CDR2 is YYNGEE. Full variable domain (missing parts from reference TRBV9 and TRBJ1-2): DSGVTQTPKHLITATGQRVTLRCSPRSGDLSVYWYQQSLDQGLQFLIQYYNGEERAKGNILERFSAQQFPDLHSELNLSSLELGDSALYFCASSDTNYGYTFGSGTRLTVV.

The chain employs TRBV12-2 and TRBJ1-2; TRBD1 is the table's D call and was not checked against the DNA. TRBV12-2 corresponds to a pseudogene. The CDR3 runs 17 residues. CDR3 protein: CASRLLAKRGFFYGYTF. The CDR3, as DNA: TGTGCAAGTCGCCTCTTAGCCAAAAGGGGCTTTTTTTATGGCTACACCTTC.

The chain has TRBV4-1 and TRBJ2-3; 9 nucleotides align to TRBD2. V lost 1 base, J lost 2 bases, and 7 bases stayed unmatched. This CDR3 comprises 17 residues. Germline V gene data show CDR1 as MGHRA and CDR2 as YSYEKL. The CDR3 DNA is TGCGCCAGCAGCCAAGTGGGTAGCGGGGGATTCACAGATACGCAGTATTTT. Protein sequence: CASSQVGSGGFTDTQYF.

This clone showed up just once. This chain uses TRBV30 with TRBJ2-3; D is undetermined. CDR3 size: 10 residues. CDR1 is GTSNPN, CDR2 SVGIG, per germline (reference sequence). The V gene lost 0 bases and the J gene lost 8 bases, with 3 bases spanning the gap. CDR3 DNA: TGTGCCTGGAGTGTAGGTACGCAGTATTTT. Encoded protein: CAWSVGTQYF.

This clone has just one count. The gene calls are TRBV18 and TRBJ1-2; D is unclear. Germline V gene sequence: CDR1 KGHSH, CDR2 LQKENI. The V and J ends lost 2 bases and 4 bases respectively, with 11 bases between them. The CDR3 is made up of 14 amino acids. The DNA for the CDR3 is TGTGCCAGCTCACCAGTCGCAGGCCGCTATGGCTACACCTTC. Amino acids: CASSPVAGRYGYTF.

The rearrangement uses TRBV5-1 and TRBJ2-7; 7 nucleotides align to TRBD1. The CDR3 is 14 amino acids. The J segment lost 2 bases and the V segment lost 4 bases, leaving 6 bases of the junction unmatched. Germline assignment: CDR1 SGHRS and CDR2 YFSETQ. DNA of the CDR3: TGCGCCAGCAGCCCCACAGGGGAAGCCTACGAGCAGTACTTC. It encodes CASSPTGEAYEQYF. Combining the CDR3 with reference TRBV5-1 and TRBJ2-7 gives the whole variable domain KAGVTQTPRYLIKTRGQQVTLSCSPISGHRSVSWYQQTPGQGLQFLFEYFSETQRNKGNFPGRFSGRQFSNSRSEMNVSTLELGDSALYLCASSPTGEAYEQYFGPGTRLTVT.

The CDR3 here is CASSSGFNQPQHF. In DNA, the CDR3 is TGCGCCAGCAGTAGTGGGTTCAATCAGCCCCAGCATTTT. The gene calls are TRBV10-2 and TRBJ1-5, with D hard to call. Trimming pared 5 bases from V and 3 bases from J, leaving 8 bases between. The germline CDR1 and CDR2 sequences are WSHSY and SAAADI. This CDR3 region has 13 residues.